The TCR beta chain under discussion was sequenced for a study of blood T cells in healthy people across ages. Points from the study as a whole: Strongly correlated with naive T cell percentage was TCR beta diversity.

The second PCR ran about 6 to 11 cycles with a sample-barcoded 5' primer and J-beta primers. Each cDNA molecule was tagged by a template-switch adaptor with 12 random nucleotides. One entry per CDR3 protein results from TCRdb running MiXCR on the 5' RACE reads. In the table there are about 1.8 million distinct CDR3 sequences, roughly 52% of which are singletons. This clonotype was detected only a few times. What it binds is not known. The CDR3 consists of 13 residues. Germline V gene sequence: CDR1 MNHEY, CDR2 SVGAGI. The ends were cut back, 6 bases at V and 5 bases at J, with 14 bases in the middle. Isolation of PBMCs gave at least 6.5 million cells per sample. Samples each had at least 5 micrograms of total RNA extracted.

The chain recombines TRBV6-5 with TRBJ2-7; D may be TRBD1 (7 bases). The receptor comes from a middle-aged woman in good health. Sequencing was performed on blood. DNA of the CDR3: TGTGCCAGCAGCCGTCAGGGGGGCCACGAGCAGTACTTC. Protein product: CASSRQGGHEQYF.